This T cell receptor (beta chain) was observed in a study of graft-versus-host responses after intestinal transplantation. On the study more broadly: Every one of the recipients received anti-thymocyte globulin induction and afterwards took tacrolimus and steroids for three to four years. The study's findings and limits: Analysis identified GvH clones in recipient marrow, with some appearing first in ileum or blood. High graft-versus-host to host-versus-graft clonal ratios were seen in allografts of patients with graft-donor T cell macrochimerism.

The V gene's germline CDR1 is MGHDK and CDR2 SYGVNS. Trimming cost V 3 bases and J 2 bases, with 8 bases left between them. CDR3 length: 14 residues. Points on this clone: Its antigen is still unknown.

TCRdb's table, derived via immunoSEQ multiplex PCR, lists solely in-frame clones and lacks some. The sample yields 100,000 to 120,000 clones, 93% seen once. This receptor was taken from a human donor who received an intestinal transplant. The rearrangement joins TRBV25-1 to TRBJ1-5; maybe TRBD1 (6 bases). Sequenced here: unstimulated CD8+ T cells sorted from spleen or lymph node cells, sampled before intestinal transplant. CDR3 DNA: TGTGCCAGCAGTGACAGGGGTGGCAATCAGCCCCAGCATTTT. This translates into CASSDRGGNQPQHF. Drawing the rest from reference TRBV25-1 and TRBJ1-5, the complete variable domain is EADIYQTPRYLVIGTGKKITLECSQTMGHDKMYWYQQDPGMELHLIHYSYGVNSTEKGDLSSESTVSRIRTEHFPLTLESARPSHTSQYLCASSDRGGNQPQHFGDGTRLSIL.